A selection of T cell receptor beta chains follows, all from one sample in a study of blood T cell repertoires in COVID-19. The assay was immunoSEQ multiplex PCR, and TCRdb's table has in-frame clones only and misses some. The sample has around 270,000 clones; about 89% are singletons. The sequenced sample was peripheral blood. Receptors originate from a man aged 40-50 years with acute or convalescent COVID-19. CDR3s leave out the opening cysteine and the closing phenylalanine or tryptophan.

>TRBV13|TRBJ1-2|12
ASSPPGGYYGYT
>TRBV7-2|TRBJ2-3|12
ASSDRVGADTQY
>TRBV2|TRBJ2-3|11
ASSGGDTDTQY
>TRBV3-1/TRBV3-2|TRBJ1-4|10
ASSPSNEKLF
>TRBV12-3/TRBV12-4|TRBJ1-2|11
ATVSPHYYGYT
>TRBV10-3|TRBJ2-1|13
AISLTGGNYNEQF
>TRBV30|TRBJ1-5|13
AWSVPGGRGQPQH
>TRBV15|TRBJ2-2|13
ATSREGQPTGELF
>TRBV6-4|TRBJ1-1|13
ASSAFRVRDTEAF
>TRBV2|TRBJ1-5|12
ASSYTTGNQPQH
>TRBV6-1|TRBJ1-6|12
ASSDDRGNSPLH
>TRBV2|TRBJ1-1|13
ASSLVGGGGTEAF
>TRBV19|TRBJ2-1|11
ASGDSTYNEQF
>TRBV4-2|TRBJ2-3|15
ASSARYEGASTDTQY
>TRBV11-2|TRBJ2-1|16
ASSLRLRGSPPYNEQF
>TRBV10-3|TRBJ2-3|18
AISSSGLAGGLWRTDTQY
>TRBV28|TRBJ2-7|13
ASSSTGTGSFEQY
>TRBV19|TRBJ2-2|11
ASRWATTGELF
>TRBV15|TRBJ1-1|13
ATSTSRGFQTEAF
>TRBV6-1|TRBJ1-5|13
ASSEQNPGYQPQH
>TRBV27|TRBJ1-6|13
ASSRQGRLLGSLH
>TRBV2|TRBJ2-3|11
ASSEYGPDTQY
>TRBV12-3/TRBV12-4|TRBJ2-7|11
ASALRDYYEQY
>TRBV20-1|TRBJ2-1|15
SASPSGGAVLYNEQF
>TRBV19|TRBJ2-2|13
ASSFRGVNTGELF
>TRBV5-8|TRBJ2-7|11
ASSTDRVGEQY
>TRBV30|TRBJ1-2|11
AWSGGRSEGYT